The table lists the clone carrying this T cell receptor beta chain with a count of one. The antigen is not known. As for time point: after dendritic cell vaccination, including at tumor progression/relapse. V lost 8 bases to trimming and J lost 4 bases, with 14 bases between them. Germline V gene sequence: CDR1 LGHNA, CDR2 YNFKEQ. The CDR3 length is 14 residues. This sample is part of a study of glioma-infiltrating T cells after dendritic cell vaccination. Study context: Samples are from glioblastoma patients in Phase I and II dendritic cell vaccine trials.

The immunoSEQ assay amplified TCRB CDR3 from up to about 2 ug DNA. Profiled with immunoSEQ multiplex PCR; TCRdb holds only in-frame clones, not every one. The table includes 72,000 or so clones, 80% to 90% detected once. Study findings and constraints: The cohort had few patients with full blood and tumor sets.

This sequence originates from a human donor with glioblastoma. This rearrangement joins TRBV4-2 to TRBJ2-2; tentatively, D is TRBD2 (6 bases). Sequences were derived from blood, sampled after dendritic cell vaccination. The CDR3 spells CASRRDSGTGELFF. DNA for the CDR3: TGTGCCAGCCGCCGTGATAGCGGCACCGGGGAGCTGTTTTTT.